This T cell receptor beta chain derives from a study of vaccination and CD4 T cells after COVID-19. For the study at large: Convalescent study patients returned SARS-CoV-2 positive nasal swab PCR results, with under 10 mild cases and one severe.

The ends lost 1 base at V and 5 bases at J; junction bases unmatched: 7. CDR1 and CDR2 (germline): SGHTA, FQGNSA. CDR3 length: 15 residues. CD4+ T cells that had been cultured provided DNA sequenced with the Oncomine TCR Beta short-read assay. Cultured CD4+ T cells yielded the extracted genomic DNA. TCRdb analysed the PCR reads with MiXCR anew, one entry per CDR3 protein. Of just over 14,000 distinct CDR3 sequences in the sample, around 73% were seen once. The treatment is: roughly ten-day PBMC culture with coronavirus spike peptide pools or control peptides (ViraFEST assay). General study findings and limits: Median SARS-CoV-2-reactive clonotypes rose from approximately 23 to 38, not significantly. Spike mono-reactive clones accounted for 304 of the 307 vaccine-specific clones found in convalescent patients.

Comments on this clonotype: Its antigen remains unknown.

This receptor was taken from a human donor who had recovered from COVID-19. Sample: CD4+ T cells from blood, cultured in vitro. The V and J genes are TRBV7-2 and TRBJ2-5, with 7 positions matching TRBD1. The CDR3 region is CASSLGGQGVETQYF. In nucleotides, the CDR3 is TGTGCCAGCAGCTTAGGCGGGCAGGGGGTCGAGACCCAGTACTTC.